This paragraph reports one T cell receptor beta chain. The repertoire was sequenced with immunoSEQ multiplex PCR; TCRdb's copy has only in-frame clones and lacks some. Of 88,000 or so clones listed, under 95% are singletons. This entry comes from a study of T cell changes during pregnancy in multiple sclerosis. The ends lost 7 bases at V and 7 bases at J; junction bases unmatched: 7. The germline V gene has CDR1 LNHDA and CDR2 SQIVND (reference sequence). This CDR3 has 15 residues. The starting material was peripheral blood, obtained before pregnancy. The clonotype comes from a female donor with multiple sclerosis, enrolled in a pregnancy study. This chain uses TRBV19 with TRBJ1-6; 10 bases are shared with TRBD1. The CDR3 sequence is CASTLGQGPNSPLHF. CDR3 nucleotides: TGTGCCAGTACTTTGGGACAGGGGCCGAATTCACCCCTCCACTTT. The whole variable domain, filled in from reference TRBV19 and TRBJ1-6, reads DGGITQSPKYLFRKEGQNVTLSCEQNLNHDAMYWYRQDPGQGLRLIYYSQIVNDFQKGDIAEGYSVSREKKESFPLTVTSAQKNPTAFYLCASTLGQGPNSPLHFGNGTRLTVT.